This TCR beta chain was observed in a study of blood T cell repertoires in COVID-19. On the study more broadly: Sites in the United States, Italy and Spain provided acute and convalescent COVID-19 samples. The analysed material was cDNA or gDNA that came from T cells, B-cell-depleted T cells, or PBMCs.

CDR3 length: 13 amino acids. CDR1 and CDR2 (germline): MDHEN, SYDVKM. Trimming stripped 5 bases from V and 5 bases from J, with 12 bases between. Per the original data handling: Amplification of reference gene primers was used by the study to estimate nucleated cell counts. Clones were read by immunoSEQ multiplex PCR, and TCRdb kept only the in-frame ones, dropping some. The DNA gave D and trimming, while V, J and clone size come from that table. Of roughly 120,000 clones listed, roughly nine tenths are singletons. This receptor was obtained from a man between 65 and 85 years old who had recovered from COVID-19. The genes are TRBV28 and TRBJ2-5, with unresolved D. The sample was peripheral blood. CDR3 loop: CASSVVEVETQYF. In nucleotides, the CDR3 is TGTGCCAGCAGTGTAGTTGAAGTGGAGACCCAGTACTTC.